The 5 T cell receptor beta chains listed next were all sequenced from one sample in a study of T-cell reconstitution after alpha-beta-depleted transplantation in children. As it was prepared, the TCRbeta library received unique molecular identifiers. TCRdb ran MiXCR on the PCR reads and lists one entry per CDR3 protein. This sample has 330,000 or so distinct CDR3 sequences; around 10% occur once, and the top ten carry more than 2%. The starting material was PBMCs from the stem cell graft donor, obtained from the stem cell graft. These receptor sequences come from a human donor who donated a stem cell graft to a child with acute lymphoblastic leukemia.

The J gene is TRBJ2-3, the V gene TRBV4-2, with no clear D. The CDR3 sequence is 15 residues long. Germline V lookup: CDR1 LGHNA, CDR2 YNFKEQ. V was clipped by 0 bases and J by 1 base, with 8 bases between them. The CDR3 region is CASSQEATRTDTQYF. Written as DNA, the CDR3 is TGTGCCAGCAGCCAAGAAGCTACTCGCACAGATACGCAGTATTTT.

The rearrangement uses TRBV28 and TRBJ2-5; D may be TRBD1 (6 bases). Germline lookup yields CDR1 MDHEN and CDR2 SYDVKM. The ends were cut back, 7 bases at V and 4 bases at J, with 19 bases in the middle. The CDR3 has 15 amino acids. The CDR3 here is CASTFPKTGLETQYF. The DNA of the CDR3 is TGTGCCAGCACCTTCCCTAAGACAGGCCTAGAGACCCAGTACTTC. Full variable domain (outside the CDR3, taken from reference TRBV28 and TRBJ2-5): DVKVTQSSRYLVKRTGEKVFLECVQDMDHENMFWYRQDPGLGLRLIYFSYDVKMKEKGDIPEGYSVSREKKERFSLILESASTNQTSMYLCASTFPKTGLETQYFGPGTRLLVL.

This sequence joins TRBV7-9 and TRBJ2-7, with 11 nucleotides matching TRBD2. Trimming at V came to 3 bases and at J to 2 bases, leaving 6 bases not matched to a gene. In germline, CDR1 is SEHNR, CDR2 FQNEAQ (reference sequence). This CDR3 region has 16 residues. The CDR3 protein is CASSFVAGGSAYEQYF. CDR3 in DNA: TGTGCCAGCAGCTTTGTAGCGGGAGGGAGCGCCTACGAGCAGTACTTC.

This chain links TRBV7-2 with TRBJ2-3, with TRBD2 as a possible D gene (5 bases). CDR1 and CDR2 from the germline V gene are SGHTA and FQGNSA. The CDR3 length is 15 residues. The V end was cut by 0 bases, the J end by 3 bases, with 10 bases between. This CDR3 reads CASSLAKRATDTQYF. For the CDR3, the DNA is TGTGCCAGCAGCTTAGCGAAGAGGGCTACAGATACGCAGTATTTT.

This clonotype was counted ten times or more. The chain carries TRBV11-1 and TRBJ2-5; 9 bases agree with TRBD1. This CDR3 region has 16 residues. Germline V gene sequence: CDR1 SGHAT, CDR2 FQDESV (reference sequence). Trimming at V came to 4 bases and at J to 3 bases, leaving 9 bases not matched to a gene. CDR3 region: CASSSRDRGLEETQYF. The DNA for the CDR3 is TGTGCCAGCAGCTCCCGAGACAGGGGGTTGGAAGAGACCCAGTACTTC.